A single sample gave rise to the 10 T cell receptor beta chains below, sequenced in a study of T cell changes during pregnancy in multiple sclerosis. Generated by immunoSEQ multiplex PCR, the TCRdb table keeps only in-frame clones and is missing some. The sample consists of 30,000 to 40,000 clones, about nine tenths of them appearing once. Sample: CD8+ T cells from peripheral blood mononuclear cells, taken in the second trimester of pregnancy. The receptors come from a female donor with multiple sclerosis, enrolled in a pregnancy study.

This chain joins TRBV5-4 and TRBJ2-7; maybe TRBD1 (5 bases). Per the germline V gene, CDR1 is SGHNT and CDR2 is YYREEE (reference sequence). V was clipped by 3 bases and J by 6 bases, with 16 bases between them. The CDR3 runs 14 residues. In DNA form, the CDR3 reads TGTGCCAGCAGCTGGGGCCAACAGGCGCTCGAGCAGTACTTC. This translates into CASSWGQQALEQYF.

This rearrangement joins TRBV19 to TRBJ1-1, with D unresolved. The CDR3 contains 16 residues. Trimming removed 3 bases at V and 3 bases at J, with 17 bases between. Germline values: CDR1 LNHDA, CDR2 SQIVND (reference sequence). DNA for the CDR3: TGTGCCAGTAGTATCGGTGGGAACGCGGGGTACACTGAAGCTTTCTTT. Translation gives CASSIGGNAGYTEAFF.

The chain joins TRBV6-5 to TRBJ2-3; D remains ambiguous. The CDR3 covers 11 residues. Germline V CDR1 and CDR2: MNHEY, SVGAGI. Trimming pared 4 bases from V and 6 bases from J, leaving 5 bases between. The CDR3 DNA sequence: TGTGCCAGCAGTTTCAGTGATACGCAGTATTTT. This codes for CASSFSDTQYF.

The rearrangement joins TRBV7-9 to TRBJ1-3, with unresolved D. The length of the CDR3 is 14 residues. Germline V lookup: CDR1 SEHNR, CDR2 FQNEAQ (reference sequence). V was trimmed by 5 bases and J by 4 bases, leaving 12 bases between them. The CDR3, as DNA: TGTGCCAGCAGCCCGCCGGAGCTCGGAAACACCATATATTTT. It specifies CASSPPELGNTIYF.

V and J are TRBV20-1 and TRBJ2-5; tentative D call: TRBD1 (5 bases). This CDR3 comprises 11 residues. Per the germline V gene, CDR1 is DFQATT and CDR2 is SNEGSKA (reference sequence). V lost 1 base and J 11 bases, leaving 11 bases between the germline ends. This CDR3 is CSARVGHLQYF. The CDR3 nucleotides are TGCAGTGCTAGAGTTGGACACCTACAGTACTTC.

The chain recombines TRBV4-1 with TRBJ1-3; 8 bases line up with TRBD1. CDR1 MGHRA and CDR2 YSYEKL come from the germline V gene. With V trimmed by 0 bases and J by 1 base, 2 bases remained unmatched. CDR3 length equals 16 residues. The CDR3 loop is CASSQEDRVSGNTIYF. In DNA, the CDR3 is TGCGCCAGCAGCCAAGAGGACAGGGTATCTGGAAACACCATATATTTT.

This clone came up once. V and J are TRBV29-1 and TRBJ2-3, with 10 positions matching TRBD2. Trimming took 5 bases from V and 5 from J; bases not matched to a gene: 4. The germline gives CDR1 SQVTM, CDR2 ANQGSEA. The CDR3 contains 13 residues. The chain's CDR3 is CSVLQREGDTQYF. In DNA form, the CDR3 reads TGCAGCGTTTTACAGCGGGAGGGAGATACGCAGTATTTT.

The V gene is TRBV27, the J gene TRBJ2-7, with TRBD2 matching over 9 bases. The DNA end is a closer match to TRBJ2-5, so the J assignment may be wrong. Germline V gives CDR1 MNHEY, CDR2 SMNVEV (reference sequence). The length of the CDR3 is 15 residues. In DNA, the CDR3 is TGTGCCAGCAGTTTGGCGGGAGGGTTTCGAGAGACCCAGTACTTC. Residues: CASSLAGGFRETQYF.

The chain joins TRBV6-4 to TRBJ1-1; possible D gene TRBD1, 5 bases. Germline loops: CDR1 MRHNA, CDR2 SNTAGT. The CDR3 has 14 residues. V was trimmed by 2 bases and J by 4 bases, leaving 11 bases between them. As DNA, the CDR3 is TGTGCCAGCAGTGACGGTTCGGGGGGCACTGAAGCTTTCTTT. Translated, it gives CASSDGSGGTEAFF.

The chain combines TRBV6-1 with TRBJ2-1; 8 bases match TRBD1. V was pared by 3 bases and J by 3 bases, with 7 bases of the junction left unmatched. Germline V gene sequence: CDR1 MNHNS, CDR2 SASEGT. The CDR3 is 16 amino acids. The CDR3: CASSETGDPLYNEQFF. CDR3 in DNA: TGTGCCAGCAGTGAGACAGGGGACCCCCTCTACAATGAGCAGTTCTTC.